The rows below give T cell receptor beta chains drawn from one sample of a study of blood T cells in healthy people across ages. One entry per CDR3 protein results from TCRdb running MiXCR on the 5' RACE reads. The table shows roughly 1,700,000 distinct CDR3 sequences, with about 28% occurring only once. Material for sequencing was blood. These TCRs come from a woman aged 25 to 39 in good health. Both conserved end residues are part of each CDR3. The order of the fields is J gene, CDR3 length, V gene, clone size, D gene, CDR3 protein, CDR3 DNA. D genes are given only for firm matches. A row's size may be missing; if present it is once, few, many or a size class.

>TRBJ2-1|15|TRBV7-6|NA|NA
CASSSVTSSSGEQFF
TGTGCCAGCAGCTCGGTGACTAGTTCGTCGGGGGAGCAGTTCTTC
>TRBJ2-1|15|TRBV12-3/TRBV12-4|many|TRBD2
CASSGQIAGVGWQFF
TGTGCCAGCAGTGGGCAAATAGCGGGAGTGGGGTGGCAGTTCTTC
>TRBJ1-1|15|TRBV20-1|NA|NA
CSARDSGAQSSEAFF
TGCAGTGCTAGAGATTCTGGGGCGCAGAGTTCTGAAGCTTTCTTT
>TRBJ2-6|16|TRBV7-9|once|NA
CASSPPQGPGANVLTF
TGTGCCAGCAGCCCACCCCAGGGGCCTGGGGCCAACGTCCTGACTTTC
>TRBJ2-5|13|TRBV5-1|many|NA
CASSLAAQETQYF
TGTGCCAGCAGTTTAGCGGCCCAAGAGACCCAGTACTTC
>TRBJ2-1|18|TRBV5-1|NA|TRBD2
CASSLGPPRREGRNEQFF
TGCGCCAGCAGCTTGGGTCCCCCTCGGCGGGAGGGCCGCAATGAGCAGTTCTTC
>TRBJ2-3|13|TRBV9|NA|TRBD2
CASRKRGEDTQYF
TGTGCCAGCCGGAAGCGGGGGGAAGATACGCAGTATTTT
>TRBJ2-4|11|TRBV19|NA|NA
CASSSGKAQYF
TGTGCCAGTAGTTCCGGTAAGGCTCAGTACTTC
>TRBJ2-1|15|TRBV6-5|few|TRBD2
CASSLGPSGSREQFF
TGTGCCAGCAGTTTAGGGCCTAGCGGGAGTCGGGAGCAGTTCTTC
>TRBJ1-6|15|TRBV20-1|few|NA
CSARVRGVHNSPLHF
TGCAGTGCTAGAGTGCGGGGGGTCCATAATTCACCCCTCCACTTT
>TRBJ1-4|15|TRBV6-5|many|NA
CASSYGGATNEKLFF
TGTGCCAGCAGTTACGGGGGCGCAACTAATGAAAAACTGTTTTTT
>TRBJ1-1|12|TRBV10-3|NA|NA
CAISESRKEAFF
TGTGCCATCAGTGAGTCGAGGAAGGAAGCTTTCTTT
>TRBJ2-1|14|TRBV7-2|NA|TRBD1
CASSNRDRIDEQFF
TGTGCCAGCAGCAACCGGGACAGAATCGATGAGCAGTTCTTC
>TRBJ2-3|15|TRBV5-1|NA|TRBD1
CASSLVGQATDTQYF
TGTGCCAGCAGCTTAGTGGGACAGGCCACAGATACGCAGTATTTT
>TRBJ2-5|12|TRBV29-1|many|NA
CSLARVQETQYF
TGCAGCCTAGCGCGGGTACAAGAGACCCAGTACTTC
>TRBJ1-4|13|TRBV18|few|NA
CASSPQTEEKLFF
TGTGCCAGCTCACCACAAACGGAGGAAAAACTGTTTTTT
>TRBJ1-4|16|TRBV7-3|NA|TRBD1
CASSPPPGDSCRQLFF
TGTGCCAGCAGCCCGCCCCCCGGGGACAGTTGCAGACAACTGTTTTTT
>TRBJ1-2|12|TRBV28|NA|NA
CASSEGWGGYTF
TGTGCCAGCAGTGAGGGCTGGGGTGGCTACACCTTC
>TRBJ2-1|16|TRBV7-2|NA|TRBD2
CASSLSGLAIVNEQFF
TGTGCCAGCAGCTTATCAGGACTAGCGATTGTCAATGAGCAGTTCTTC
>TRBJ2-7|18|TRBV6-2/TRBV6-3|NA|NA
CAGSYSSTGNLRNYEQYF
TGTGCCGGCAGTTACTCGAGTACGGGCAACCTGAGGAACTACGAGCAGTACTTC
>TRBJ2-5|13|TRBV5-1|NA|NA
CASSKTGEETQYF
TGCGCCAGCAGTAAGACCGGGGAAGAGACCCAGTACTTC
>TRBJ2-3|17|TRBV6-1|few|NA
CASSVTGPREIPDTQYF
TGTGCCAGCAGTGTGACAGGCCCCCGGGAAATCCCAGATACGCAGTATTTT
>TRBJ2-5|13|TRBV15|NA|TRBD1
CATSRPRGRPQYF
TGTGCCACCAGCAGGCCCAGGGGGCGGCCCCAGTACTTC
>TRBJ2-1|14|TRBV5-6|few|NA
CASSLQALRNEQFF
TGTGCCAGCAGCTTACAGGCCCTACGGAATGAGCAGTTCTTC
>TRBJ2-7|15|TRBV6-6|many|TRBD1
CASSYLGQGSYEQYF
TGTGCCAGCAGTTACTTAGGACAGGGGTCCTACGAGCAGTACTTC
>TRBJ1-5|16|TRBV24-1|few|NA
CATSDPRRGPNQPQHF
TGTGCCACCAGTGACCCCAGGCGGGGACCGAATCAGCCCCAGCATTTT
>TRBJ1-2|11|TRBV29-1|few|NA
CSVEGMNGYTF
TGCAGCGTTGAAGGGATGAATGGCTACACCTTC
>TRBJ2-3|13|TRBV12-3/TRBV12-4|NA|NA
CASSFNLPDTQYF
TGTGCCAGCAGTTTTAACCTTCCAGATACGCAGTATTTT
>TRBJ2-1|23|TRBV11-2|NA|TRBD2
CASSLDPRPPGLTGGLGYNEQFF
TGTGCCAGCAGCTTAGATCCCCGGCCCCCGGGACTAACGGGGGGGCTGGGCTACAATGAGCAGTTCTTC
>TRBJ1-2|11|TRBV29-1|NA|NA
CSVREDYGYTF
TGCAGCGTCCGGGAGGACTATGGCTACACCTTC
>TRBJ2-7|14|TRBV7-2|few|TRBD1
CASSKETGSGEQYF
TGTGCCAGCAGCAAGGAGACAGGGTCGGGCGAGCAGTACTTC
>TRBJ2-7|11|TRBV20-1|NA|TRBD2
CSAGDYYEQYF
TGCAGTGCCGGGGACTATTACGAGCAGTACTTC
>TRBJ1-5|15|TRBV7-2|few|NA
CASSLYGTADQPQHF
TGTGCCAGCAGCTTATACGGGACGGCTGATCAGCCCCAGCATTTT
>TRBJ2-1|14|TRBV9|few|TRBD2
CASSVTSVDNEQFF
TGTGCCAGCAGCGTAACTAGCGTCGACAATGAGCAGTTCTTC
>TRBJ2-2|15|TRBV27|NA|NA
CASSLSRRNTGELFF
TGTGCCAGCAGTTTATCTCGGCGGAACACCGGGGAGCTGTTTTTT
>TRBJ2-7|15|TRBV6-1|few|TRBD2
CASSEQLARTYEQYF
TGTGCCAGCAGTGAACAACTAGCGCGAACCTACGAGCAGTACTTC
>TRBJ1-2|14|TRBV6-6|few|TRBD1
CASSLDRDGYGYTF
TGTGCCAGCAGTTTGGACAGGGATGGCTATGGCTACACCTTC
>TRBJ2-3|16|TRBV5-5|NA|NA
CASSLGLTVGTDTQYF
TGTGCCAGCAGCCTGGGATTGACGGTGGGCACAGATACGCAGTATTTT